The rows below give T cell receptor beta chains drawn from one sample of a study of shared T cell receptors in the human thymus. Measured with immunoSEQ multiplex PCR; TCRdb has only the in-frame clones, and not every one. Of 500,000 to 850,000 clones listed, around 87% were seen once; the top ten hold roughly 0.0087%. Separately, the same data were catalogued under a study of human thymus T cells.

The specimen was thymocytes. The receptors stem from a boy less than two years old with a congenital heart defect. CDR3s leave out the opening cysteine and the closing phenylalanine or tryptophan.

v_gene: TRBV5-6
CDR3aa: ASSLAKRTVKVDQETQY

v_gene: TRBV2
CDR3aa: ASTGGLSSYNEQF

v_gene: TRBV27
CDR3aa: ASTFLRSGYNEQF

v_gene: TRBV4-3
CDR3aa: ASSQIIQQGLDSPLH

v_gene: TRBV7-9
CDR3aa: ASSLVSPLGQGFDGYT

v_gene: TRBV7-9
CDR3aa: ASSSIYEQY

v_gene: TRBV27
CDR3aa: ASSGLAGGDTQY

v_gene: TRBV4-3
CDR3aa: ASSQESERENYEQY

v_gene: TRBV4-3
CDR3aa: ASSGTGKWDTEAF

v_gene: TRBV6-4
CDR3aa: ASSVLTSGLNEQF

v_gene: TRBV5-4
CDR3aa: ASSYAGGPSYNEQF

v_gene: TRBV28
CDR3aa: ASSFRNSNQPQH

v_gene: TRBV27
CDR3aa: ASTSGQGVFGGYT

v_gene: TRBV2
CDR3aa: ASVKDAYLF

v_gene: TRBV19
CDR3aa: ASTTGGYGYT

v_gene: TRBV10-3
CDR3aa: AISESMTRTDTQY

v_gene: TRBV5-6
CDR3aa: ASTLQKSRDYEQY

v_gene: TRBV20-1
CDR3aa: SARATEQY

v_gene: TRBV6-6
CDR3aa: ASSLDSNEQY

v_gene: TRBV19
CDR3aa: ASSIDRGRVGSNTGELF

v_gene: TRBV5-1
CDR3aa: ASSSDRGDPTNEKLF

v_gene: TRBV27
CDR3aa: ASSLSNRGNTEAF

v_gene: TRBV4-3
CDR3aa: ASSQDSGLAGAREQF

v_gene: TRBV28
CDR3aa: ASSLRDSNQPQH